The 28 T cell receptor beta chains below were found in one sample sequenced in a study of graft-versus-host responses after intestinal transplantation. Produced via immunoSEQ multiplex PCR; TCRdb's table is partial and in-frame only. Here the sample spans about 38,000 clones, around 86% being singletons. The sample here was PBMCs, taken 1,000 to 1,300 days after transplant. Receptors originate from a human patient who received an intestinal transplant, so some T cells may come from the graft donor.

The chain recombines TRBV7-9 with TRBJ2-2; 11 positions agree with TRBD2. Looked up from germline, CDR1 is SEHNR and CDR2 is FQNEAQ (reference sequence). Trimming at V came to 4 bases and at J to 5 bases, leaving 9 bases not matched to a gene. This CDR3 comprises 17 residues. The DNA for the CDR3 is TGTGCCAGCAGCTCGTTAGCGGGAGGGCCTCGGACCGGGGAGCTGTTTTTT. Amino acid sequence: CASSSLAGGPRTGELFF.

The CDR3 is CASSPGHHFYGYTF. In nucleotides, the CDR3 is TGCGCCAGCAGCCCGGGACATCACTTCTATGGCTACACCTTC. The chain couples TRBV5-1 to TRBJ1-2, with D possibly TRBD1 on 6 matching bases. The V end lost 4 bases, the J end lost 4 bases, and 14 bases lay between the germline ends. This CDR3 has 14 residues. Germline V lookup: CDR1 SGHRS, CDR2 YFSETQ.

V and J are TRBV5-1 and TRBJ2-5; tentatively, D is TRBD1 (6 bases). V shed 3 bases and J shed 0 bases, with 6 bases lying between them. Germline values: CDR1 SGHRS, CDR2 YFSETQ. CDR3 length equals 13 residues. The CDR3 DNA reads TGCGCCAGCAGCTGGACAGACCAAGAGACCCAGTACTTC. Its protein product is CASSWTDQETQYF.

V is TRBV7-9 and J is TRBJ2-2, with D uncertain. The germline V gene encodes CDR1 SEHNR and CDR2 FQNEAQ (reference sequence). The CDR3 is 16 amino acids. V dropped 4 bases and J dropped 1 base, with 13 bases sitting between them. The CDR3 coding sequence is TGTGCCAGCAGCTGCCCGGAGCAGAAGAACACCGGGGAGCTGTTTTTT. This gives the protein CASSCPEQKNTGELFF.

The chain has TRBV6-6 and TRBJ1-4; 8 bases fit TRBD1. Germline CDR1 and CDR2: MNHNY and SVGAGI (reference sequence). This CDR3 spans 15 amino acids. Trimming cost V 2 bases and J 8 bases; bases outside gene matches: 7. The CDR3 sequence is CASSYMQGAQEKLFF. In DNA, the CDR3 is TGTGCCAGCAGTTACATGCAGGGGGCACAGGAAAAACTGTTTTTT.

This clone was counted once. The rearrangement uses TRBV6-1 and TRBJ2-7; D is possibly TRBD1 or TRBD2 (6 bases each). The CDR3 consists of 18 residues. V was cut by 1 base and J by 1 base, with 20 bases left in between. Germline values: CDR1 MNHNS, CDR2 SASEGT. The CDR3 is CASSEEVLWRGSSYEQYF. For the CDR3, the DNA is TGTGCCAGCAGTGAAGAGGTCTTATGGAGGGGGAGTTCCTACGAGCAGTACTTC.

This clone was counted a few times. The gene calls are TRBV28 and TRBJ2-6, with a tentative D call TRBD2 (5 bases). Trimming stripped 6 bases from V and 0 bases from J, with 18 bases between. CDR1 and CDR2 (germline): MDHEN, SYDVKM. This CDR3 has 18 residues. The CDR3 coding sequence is TGTGCCAGCAGCAATCCCGACCTCGGGGACTCTGGGGCCAACGTCCTGACTTTC. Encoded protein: CASSNPDLGDSGANVLTF.

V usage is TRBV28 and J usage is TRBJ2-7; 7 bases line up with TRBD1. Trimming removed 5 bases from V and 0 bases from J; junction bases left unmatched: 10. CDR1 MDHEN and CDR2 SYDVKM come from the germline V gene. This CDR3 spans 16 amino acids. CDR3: CASSHPPGTASYEQYF. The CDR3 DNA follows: TGTGCCAGCAGTCACCCTCCCGGGACAGCCTCCTACGAGCAGTACTTC.

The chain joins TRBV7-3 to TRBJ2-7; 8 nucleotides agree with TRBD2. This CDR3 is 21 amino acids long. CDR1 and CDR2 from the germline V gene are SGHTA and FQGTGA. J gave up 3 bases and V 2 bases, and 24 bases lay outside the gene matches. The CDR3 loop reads CASSLGEGGQRRRLANYEQYF. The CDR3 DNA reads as TGTGCCAGCAGCTTAGGTGAAGGAGGCCAAAGGCGGCGACTAGCGAACTACGAGCAGTACTTC.

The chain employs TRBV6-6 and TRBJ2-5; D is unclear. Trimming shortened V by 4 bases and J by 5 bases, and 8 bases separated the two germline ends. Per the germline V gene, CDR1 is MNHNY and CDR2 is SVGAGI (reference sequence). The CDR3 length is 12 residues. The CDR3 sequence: CASSSSSETQYF. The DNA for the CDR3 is TGTGCCAGCAGTTCCTCCTCGGAGACCCAGTACTTC.

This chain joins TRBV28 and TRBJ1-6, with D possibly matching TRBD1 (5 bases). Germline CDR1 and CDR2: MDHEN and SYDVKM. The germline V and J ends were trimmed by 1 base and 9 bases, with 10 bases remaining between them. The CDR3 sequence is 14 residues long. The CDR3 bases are TGTGCCAGCAGTTTATCCTCTGGGGGTTCACCCCTCCACTTT. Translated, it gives CASSLSSGGSPLHF.

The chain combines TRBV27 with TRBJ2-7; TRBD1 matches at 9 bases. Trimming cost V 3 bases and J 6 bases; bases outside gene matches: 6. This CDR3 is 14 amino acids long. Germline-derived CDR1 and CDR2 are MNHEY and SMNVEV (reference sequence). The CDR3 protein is CASSFDRGGLEQYF. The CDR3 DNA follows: TGTGCCAGCAGTTTCGACAGGGGGGGGCTCGAGCAGTACTTC.

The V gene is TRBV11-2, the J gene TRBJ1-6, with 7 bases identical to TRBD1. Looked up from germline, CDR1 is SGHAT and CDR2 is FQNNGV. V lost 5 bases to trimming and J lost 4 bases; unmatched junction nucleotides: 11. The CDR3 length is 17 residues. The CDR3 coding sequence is TGTGCCAGCAGCCGGGGACAGCCGACTGAATATAATTCACCCCTCCACTTT. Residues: CASSRGQPTEYNSPLHF.

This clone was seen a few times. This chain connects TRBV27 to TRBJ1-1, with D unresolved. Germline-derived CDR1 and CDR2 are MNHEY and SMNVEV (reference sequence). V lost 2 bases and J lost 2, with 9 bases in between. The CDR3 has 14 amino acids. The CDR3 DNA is TGTGCCAGCAGTTTAAAATTTCCCAACACTGAAGCTTTCTTT. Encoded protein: CASSLKFPNTEAFF.

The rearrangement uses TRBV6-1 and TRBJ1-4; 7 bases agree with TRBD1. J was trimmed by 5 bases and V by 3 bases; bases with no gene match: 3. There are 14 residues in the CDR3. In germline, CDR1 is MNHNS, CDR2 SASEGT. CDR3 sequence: CASSDRQGNEKLFF. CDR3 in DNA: TGTGCCAGCAGTGATAGACAGGGAAATGAAAAACTGTTTTTT.

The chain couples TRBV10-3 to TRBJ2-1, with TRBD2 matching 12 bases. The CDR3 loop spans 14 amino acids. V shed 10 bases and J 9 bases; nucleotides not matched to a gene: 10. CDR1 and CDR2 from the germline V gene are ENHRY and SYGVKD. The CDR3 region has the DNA TGTGCCAGCTCTAGCGGGGGGGCCTGGGGTGAGCAGTTCTTC. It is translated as CASSSGGAWGEQFF.

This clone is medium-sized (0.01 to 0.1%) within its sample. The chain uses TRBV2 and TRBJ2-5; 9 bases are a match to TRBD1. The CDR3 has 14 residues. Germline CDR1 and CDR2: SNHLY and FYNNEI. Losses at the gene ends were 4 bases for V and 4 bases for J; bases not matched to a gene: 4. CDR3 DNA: TGTGCCAGCAGTGTGTACAGGGGGCGAGAGACCCAGTACTTC. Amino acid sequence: CASSVYRGRETQYF.

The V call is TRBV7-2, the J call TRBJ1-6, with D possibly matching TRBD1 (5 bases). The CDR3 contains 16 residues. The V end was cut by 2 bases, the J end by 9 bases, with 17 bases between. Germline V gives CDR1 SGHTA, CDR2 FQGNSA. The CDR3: CASSLRGAGSGSPLHF. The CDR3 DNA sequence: TGTGCCAGCAGCTTACGAGGGGCAGGGTCTGGTTCACCCCTCCACTTT.

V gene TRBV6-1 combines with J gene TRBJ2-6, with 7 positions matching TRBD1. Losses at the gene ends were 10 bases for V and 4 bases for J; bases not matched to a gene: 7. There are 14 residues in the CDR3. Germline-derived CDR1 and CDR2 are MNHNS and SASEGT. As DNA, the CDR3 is TGTGCCATACAAACAGGGGTCGGGGCCAACGTCCTGACTTTC. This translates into CAIQTGVGANVLTF.

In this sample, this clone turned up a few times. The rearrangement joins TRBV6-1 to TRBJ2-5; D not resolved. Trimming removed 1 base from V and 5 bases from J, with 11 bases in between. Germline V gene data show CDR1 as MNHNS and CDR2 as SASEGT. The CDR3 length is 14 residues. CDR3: CASSEGPAGETQYF. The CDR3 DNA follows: TGTGCCAGCAGTGAAGGGCCAGCTGGGGAGACCCAGTACTTC.

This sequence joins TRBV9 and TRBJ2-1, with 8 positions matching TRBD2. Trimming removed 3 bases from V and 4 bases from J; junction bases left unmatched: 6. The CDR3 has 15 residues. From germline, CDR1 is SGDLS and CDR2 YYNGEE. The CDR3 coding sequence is TGTGCCAGCAGCGGATCAGCGGGGGAGTACAATGAGCAGTTCTTC. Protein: CASSGSAGEYNEQFF.

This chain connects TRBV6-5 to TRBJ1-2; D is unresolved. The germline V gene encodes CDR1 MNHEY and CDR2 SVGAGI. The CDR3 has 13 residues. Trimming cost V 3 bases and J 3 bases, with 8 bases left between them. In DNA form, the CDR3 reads TGTGCCAGCAGTTATGGGCCTGACTATGGCTACACCTTC. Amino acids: CASSYGPDYGYTF.

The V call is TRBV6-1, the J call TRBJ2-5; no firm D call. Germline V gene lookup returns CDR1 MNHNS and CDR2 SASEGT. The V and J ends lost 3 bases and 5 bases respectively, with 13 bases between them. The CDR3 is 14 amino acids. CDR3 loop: CASSDLRVEETQYF. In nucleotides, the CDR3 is TGTGCCAGCAGTGATCTCCGGGTCGAGGAGACCCAGTACTTC.

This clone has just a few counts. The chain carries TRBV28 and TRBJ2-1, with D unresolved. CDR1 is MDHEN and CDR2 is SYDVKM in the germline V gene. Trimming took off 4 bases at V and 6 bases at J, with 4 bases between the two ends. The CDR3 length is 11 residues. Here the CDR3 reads CASSSRNEQFF. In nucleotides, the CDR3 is TGTGCCAGCAGTTCACGCAATGAGCAGTTCTTC.

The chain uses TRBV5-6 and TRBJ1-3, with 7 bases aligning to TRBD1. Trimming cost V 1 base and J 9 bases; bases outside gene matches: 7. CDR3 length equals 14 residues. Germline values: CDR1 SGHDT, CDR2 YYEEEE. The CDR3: CASSLRDRVVTIYF. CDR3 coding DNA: TGTGCCAGCAGCTTGCGAGACAGGGTAGTCACCATATATTTT. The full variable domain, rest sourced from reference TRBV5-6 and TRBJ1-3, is DAGVTQSPTHLIKTRGQQVTLRCSPKSGHDTVSWYQQALGQGPQFIFQYYEEEERQRGNFPDRFSGHQFPNYSSELNVNALLLGDSALYLCASSLRDRVVTIYFGEGSWLTVV.

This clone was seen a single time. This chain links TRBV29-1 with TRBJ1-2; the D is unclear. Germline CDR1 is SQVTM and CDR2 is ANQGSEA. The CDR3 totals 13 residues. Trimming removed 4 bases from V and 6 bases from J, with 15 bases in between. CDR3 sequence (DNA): TGCAGCGTTGCCCGGGCCGGGGTGGATGGCTACACCTTC. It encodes CSVARAGVDGYTF.

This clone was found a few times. CDR3 nucleotide sequence: TGTGCCAGCAGTGAATGGCCGGGGACTGAAGCTTTCTTT. This translates into CASSEWPGTEAFF. The V and J genes are TRBV2 and TRBJ1-1; D is uncertain. V dropped 2 bases and J dropped 5 bases, with 9 bases sitting between them. The germline CDR1 and CDR2 sequences are SNHLY and FYNNEI. This CDR3 contains 13 residues.

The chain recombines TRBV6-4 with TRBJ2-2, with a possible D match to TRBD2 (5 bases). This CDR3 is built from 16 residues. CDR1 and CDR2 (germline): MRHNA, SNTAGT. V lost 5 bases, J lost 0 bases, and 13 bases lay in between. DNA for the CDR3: TGTGCCAGCAGTTACTTGCGCGGGTCGAACACCGGGGAGCTGTTTTTT. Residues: CASSYLRGSNTGELFF.